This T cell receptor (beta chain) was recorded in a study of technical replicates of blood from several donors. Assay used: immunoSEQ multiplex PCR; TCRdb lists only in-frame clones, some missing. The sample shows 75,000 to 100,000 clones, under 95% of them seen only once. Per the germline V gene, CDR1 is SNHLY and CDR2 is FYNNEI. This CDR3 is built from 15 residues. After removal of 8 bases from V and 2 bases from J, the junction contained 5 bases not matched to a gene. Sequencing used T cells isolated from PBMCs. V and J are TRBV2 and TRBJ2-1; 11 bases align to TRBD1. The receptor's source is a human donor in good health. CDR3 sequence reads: CASRRDRGTYNEQFF. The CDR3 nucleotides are TGTGCCAGCCGTAGGGACAGGGGGACCTACAATGAGCAGTTCTTC. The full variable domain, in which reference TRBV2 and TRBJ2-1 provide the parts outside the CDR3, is EPEVTQTPSHQVTQMGQEVILRCVPISNHLYFYWYRQILGQKVEFLVSFYNNEISEKSEIFDDQFSVERPDGSNFTLKIRSTKLEDSAMYFCASRRDRGTYNEQFFGPGTRLTVL.